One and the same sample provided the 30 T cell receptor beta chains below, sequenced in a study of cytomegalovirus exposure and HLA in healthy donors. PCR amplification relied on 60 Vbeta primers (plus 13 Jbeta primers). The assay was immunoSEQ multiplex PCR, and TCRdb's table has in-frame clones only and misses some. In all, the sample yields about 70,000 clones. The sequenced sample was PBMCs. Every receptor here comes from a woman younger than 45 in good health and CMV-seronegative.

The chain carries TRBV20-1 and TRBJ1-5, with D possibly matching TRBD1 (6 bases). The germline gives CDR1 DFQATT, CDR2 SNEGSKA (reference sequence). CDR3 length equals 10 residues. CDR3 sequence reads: CSVGGGPQHF. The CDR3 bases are TGCAGCGTAGGGGGGGGGCCCCAGCATTTT.

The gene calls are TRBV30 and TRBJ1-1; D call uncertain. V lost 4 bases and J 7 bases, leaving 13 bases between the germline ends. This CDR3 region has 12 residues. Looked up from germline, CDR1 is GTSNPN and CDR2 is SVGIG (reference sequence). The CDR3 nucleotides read TGTGCCTGGATTTTCTACCCAGGTGAAGCTTTCTTT. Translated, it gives CAWIFYPGEAFF. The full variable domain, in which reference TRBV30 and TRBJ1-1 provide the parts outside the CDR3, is SQTIHQWPATLVQPVGSPLSLECTVEGTSNPNLYWYRQAAGRGLQLLFYSVGIGQISSEVPQNLSASRPQDRQFILSSKKLLLSDSGFYLCAWIFYPGEAFFGQGTRLTVV.

CDR3 sequence reads: CASSQVILPQETQYF. DNA for the CDR3: TGCGCCAGCAGCCAAGTTATACTCCCACAAGAGACCCAGTACTTC. The J gene is TRBJ2-5, the V gene TRBV5-1, with unresolved D. The germline V gene has CDR1 SGHRS and CDR2 YFSETQ. V was pared by 4 bases and J by 2 bases, with 15 bases between. CDR3 length: 15 residues.

CDR3 sequence: CASSPVGQGLSTGELFF. The CDR3 DNA reads as TGTGCCAGCAGCCCAGTGGGGCAGGGGCTGAGCACCGGGGAGCTGTTTTTT. The chain carries TRBV14 and TRBJ2-2; D possibly corresponds to TRBD1 (6 bases). V lost 4 bases to trimming and J lost 4 bases, with 19 bases between them. The CDR3 is 17 residues long. Per the germline V gene, CDR1 is SGHDN and CDR2 is FVKESK.

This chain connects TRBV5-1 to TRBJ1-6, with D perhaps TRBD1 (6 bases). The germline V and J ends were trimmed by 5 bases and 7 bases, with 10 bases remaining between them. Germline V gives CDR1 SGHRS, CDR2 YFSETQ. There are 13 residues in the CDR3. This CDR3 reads CASSTGPNSPLHF. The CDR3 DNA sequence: TGCGCCAGCAGTACAGGGCCCAATTCACCCCTCCACTTT.

The CDR3 nucleotides are TGCGCCAGCAGCCAAGATCGTGAAGCGGGACGTTACGAGCAGTACTTC. Translation: CASSQDREAGRYEQYF. The rearrangement links TRBV4-1 to TRBJ2-7; 7 bases agree with TRBD2. Germline V lookup: CDR1 MGHRA, CDR2 YSYEKL. CDR3 length: 16 residues. With 0 bases clipped from V and 4 bases from J, the junction kept 9 bases outside the gene matches.

The CDR3 DNA reads as TGTGCCAGCAGCTTAGGAGGCGCGGCTAGCGGGATCGGAAACTACGAGCAGTACTTC. Residues: CASSLGGAASGIGNYEQYF. The chain links TRBV7-9 to TRBJ2-7, with 9 bases aligning to TRBD2. With 1 base clipped from V and 3 bases from J, the junction kept 16 bases outside the gene matches. Germline V CDR1 and CDR2: SEHNR, FQNEAQ (reference sequence). The CDR3 runs 19 residues.

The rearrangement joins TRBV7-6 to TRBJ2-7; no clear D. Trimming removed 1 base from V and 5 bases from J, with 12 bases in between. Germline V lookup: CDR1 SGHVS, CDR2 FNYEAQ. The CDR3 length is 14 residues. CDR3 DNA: TGTGCCAGCAGCTTAGGCAGTGGAGTCGACGAGCAGTACTTC. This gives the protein CASSLGSGVDEQYF.

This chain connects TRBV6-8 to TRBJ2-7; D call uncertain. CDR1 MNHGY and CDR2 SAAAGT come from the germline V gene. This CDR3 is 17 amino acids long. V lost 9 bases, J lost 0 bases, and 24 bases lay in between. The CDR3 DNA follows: TGTGCCAGGGTTCCAACCCCCCGCCGGGTCCTCTCCTACGAGCAGTACTTC. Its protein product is CARVPTPRRVLSYEQYF.

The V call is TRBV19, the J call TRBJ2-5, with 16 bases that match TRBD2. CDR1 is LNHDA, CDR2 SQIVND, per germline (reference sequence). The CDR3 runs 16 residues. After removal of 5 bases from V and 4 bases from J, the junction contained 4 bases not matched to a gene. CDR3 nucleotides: TGTGCCAGTAGTCTGGGACTAGCGGGAGGGCGAGAGACCCAGTACTTC. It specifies CASSLGLAGGRETQYF. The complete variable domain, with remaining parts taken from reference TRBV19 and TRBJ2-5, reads DGGITQSPKYLFRKEGQNVTLSCEQNLNHDAMYWYRQDPGQGLRLIYYSQIVNDFQKGDIAEGYSVSREKKESFPLTVTSAQKNPTAFYLCASSLGLAGGRETQYFGPGTRLLVL.

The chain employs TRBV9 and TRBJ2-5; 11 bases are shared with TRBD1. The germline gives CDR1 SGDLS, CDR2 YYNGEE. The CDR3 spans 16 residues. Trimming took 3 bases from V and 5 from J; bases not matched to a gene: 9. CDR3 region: CASSAGTGGIMETQYF. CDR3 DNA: TGTGCCAGCAGCGCGGGGACAGGGGGAATCATGGAGACCCAGTACTTC.

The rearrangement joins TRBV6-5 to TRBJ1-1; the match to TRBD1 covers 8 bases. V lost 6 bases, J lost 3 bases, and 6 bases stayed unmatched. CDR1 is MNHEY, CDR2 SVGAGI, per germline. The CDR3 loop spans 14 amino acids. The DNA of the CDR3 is TGTGCCAGCAGCCTTACAGGGGGATACACTGAAGCTTTCTTT. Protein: CASSLTGGYTEAFF.

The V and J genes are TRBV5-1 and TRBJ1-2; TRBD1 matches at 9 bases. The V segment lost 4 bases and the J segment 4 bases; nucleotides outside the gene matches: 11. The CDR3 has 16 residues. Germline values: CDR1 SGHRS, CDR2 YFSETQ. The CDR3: CASSLAGTGNGYGYTF. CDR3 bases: TGCGCCAGCAGCCTGGCCGGGACAGGGAACGGCTATGGCTACACCTTC. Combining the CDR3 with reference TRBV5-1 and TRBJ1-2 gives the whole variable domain KAGVTQTPRYLIKTRGQQVTLSCSPISGHRSVSWYQQTPGQGLQFLFEYFSETQRNKGNFPGRFSGRQFSNSRSEMNVSTLELGDSALYLCASSLAGTGNGYGYTFGSGTRLTVV.

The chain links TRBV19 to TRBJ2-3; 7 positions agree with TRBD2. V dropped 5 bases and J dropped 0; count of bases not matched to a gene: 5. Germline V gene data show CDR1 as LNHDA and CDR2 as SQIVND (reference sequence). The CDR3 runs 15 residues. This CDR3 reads CASSLDGGSTDTQYF. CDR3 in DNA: TGTGCCAGTAGTCTGGACGGGGGGAGCACAGATACGCAGTATTTT.

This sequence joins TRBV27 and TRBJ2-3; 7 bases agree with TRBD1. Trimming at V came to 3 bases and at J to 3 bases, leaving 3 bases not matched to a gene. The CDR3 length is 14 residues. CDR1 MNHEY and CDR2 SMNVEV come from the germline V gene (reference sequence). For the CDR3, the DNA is TGTGCCAGCAGTTTCTCGACAGGGACAGATACGCAGTATTTT. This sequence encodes CASSFSTGTDTQYF.

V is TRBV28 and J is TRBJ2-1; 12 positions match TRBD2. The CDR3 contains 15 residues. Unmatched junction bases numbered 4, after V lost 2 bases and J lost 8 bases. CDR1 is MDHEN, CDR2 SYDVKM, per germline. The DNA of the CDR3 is TGTGCCAGCAGTTTAGGACTAGCGGGAATGTATGAGCAGTTCTTC. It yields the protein CASSLGLAGMYEQFF.

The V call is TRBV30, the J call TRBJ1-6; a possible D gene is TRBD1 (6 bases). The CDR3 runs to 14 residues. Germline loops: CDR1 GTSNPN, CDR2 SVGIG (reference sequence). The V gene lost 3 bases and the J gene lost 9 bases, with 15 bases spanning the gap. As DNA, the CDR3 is TGTGCCTGGAGCCTCCAGGGGCTTGGTTCACCCCTCCACTTT. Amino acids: CAWSLQGLGSPLHF.

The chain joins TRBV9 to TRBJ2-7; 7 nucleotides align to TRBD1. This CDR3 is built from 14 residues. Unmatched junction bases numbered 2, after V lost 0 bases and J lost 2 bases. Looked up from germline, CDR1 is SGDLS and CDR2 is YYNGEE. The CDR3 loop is CASSVGDSTYEQYF. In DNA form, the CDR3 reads TGTGCCAGCAGCGTAGGGGACAGCACCTACGAGCAGTACTTC.

The CDR3 DNA reads TGTGCCAGCAGCCACGGAGCCATTGGTGGGGCCAACGTCCTGACTTTC. Protein product: CASSHGAIGGANVLTF. This chain connects TRBV28 to TRBJ2-6, with D unclear. The CDR3 is made up of 16 amino acids. V was trimmed by 6 bases and J by 3 bases, leaving 15 bases between them. Germline V CDR1 and CDR2: MDHEN, SYDVKM.

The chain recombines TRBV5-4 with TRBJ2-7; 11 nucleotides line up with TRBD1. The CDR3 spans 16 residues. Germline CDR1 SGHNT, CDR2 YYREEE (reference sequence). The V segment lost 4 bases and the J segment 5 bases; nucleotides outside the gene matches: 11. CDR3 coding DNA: TGTGCCAGCAGCCCCTCGGACAGGGGGCAAGGGAACGAGCAGTACTTC. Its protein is CASSPSDRGQGNEQYF.

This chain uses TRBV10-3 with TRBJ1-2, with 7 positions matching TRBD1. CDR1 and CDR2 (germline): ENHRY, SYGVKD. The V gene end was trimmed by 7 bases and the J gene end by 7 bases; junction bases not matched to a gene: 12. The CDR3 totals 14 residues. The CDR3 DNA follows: TGTGCCATCACCAGGGACAGTCGGTTTGCTGGCTACACCTTC. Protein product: CAITRDSRFAGYTF.

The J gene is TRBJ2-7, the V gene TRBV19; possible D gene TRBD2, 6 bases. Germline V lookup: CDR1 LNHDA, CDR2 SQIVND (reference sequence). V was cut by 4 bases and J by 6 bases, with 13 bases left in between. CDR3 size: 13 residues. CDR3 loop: CASSSGTGAEQYF. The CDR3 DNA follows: TGTGCCAGTAGTAGCGGGACCGGCGCCGAGCAGTACTTC.

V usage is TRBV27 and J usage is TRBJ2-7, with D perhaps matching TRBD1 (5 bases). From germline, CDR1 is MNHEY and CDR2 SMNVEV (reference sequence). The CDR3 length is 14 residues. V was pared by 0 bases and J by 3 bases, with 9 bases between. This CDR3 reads CASSLSQGVYEQYF. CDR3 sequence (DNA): TGTGCCAGCAGTTTATCGCAGGGTGTCTACGAGCAGTACTTC.

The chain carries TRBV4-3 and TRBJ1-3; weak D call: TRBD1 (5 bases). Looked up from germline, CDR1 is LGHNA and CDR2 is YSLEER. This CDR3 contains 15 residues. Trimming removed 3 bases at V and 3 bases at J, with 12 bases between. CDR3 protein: CASSQGGVSGNTIYF. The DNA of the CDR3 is TGCGCCAGCAGCCAGGGGGGGGTTAGTGGAAACACCATATATTTT.

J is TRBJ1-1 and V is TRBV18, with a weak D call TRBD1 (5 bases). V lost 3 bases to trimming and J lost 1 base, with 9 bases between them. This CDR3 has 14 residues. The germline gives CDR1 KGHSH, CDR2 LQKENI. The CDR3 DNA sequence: TGTGCCAGCTCACCGACACAGGCGAACACTGAAGCTTTCTTT. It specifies CASSPTQANTEAFF.

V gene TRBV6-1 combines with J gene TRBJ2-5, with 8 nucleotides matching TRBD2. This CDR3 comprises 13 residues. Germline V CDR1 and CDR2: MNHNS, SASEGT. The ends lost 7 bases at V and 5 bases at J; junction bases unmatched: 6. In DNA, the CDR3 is TGTGCCAGCAAACGGGGGGGGTGGGAGACCCAGTACTTC. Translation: CASKRGGWETQYF.

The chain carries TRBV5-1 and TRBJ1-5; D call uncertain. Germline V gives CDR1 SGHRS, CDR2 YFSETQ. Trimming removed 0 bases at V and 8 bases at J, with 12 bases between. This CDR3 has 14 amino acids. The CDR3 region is CASSLGDKREPQHF. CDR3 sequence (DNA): TGCGCCAGCAGCTTGGGAGACAAAAGAGAGCCCCAGCATTTT.

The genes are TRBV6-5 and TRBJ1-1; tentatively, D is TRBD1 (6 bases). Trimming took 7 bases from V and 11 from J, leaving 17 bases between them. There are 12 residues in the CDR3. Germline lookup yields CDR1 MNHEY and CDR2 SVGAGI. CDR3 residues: CASNPGQGLAFF. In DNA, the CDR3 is TGTGCCAGCAATCCGGGACAAGGCTTGGCTTTCTTT.

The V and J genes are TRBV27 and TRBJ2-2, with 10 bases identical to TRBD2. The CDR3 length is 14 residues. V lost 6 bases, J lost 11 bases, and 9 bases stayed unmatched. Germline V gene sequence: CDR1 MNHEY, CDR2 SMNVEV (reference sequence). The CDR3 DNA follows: TGTGCCAGCAGGACCGTAGCGGGAGGACGTGAGCTGTTTTTT. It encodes CASRTVAGGRELFF.

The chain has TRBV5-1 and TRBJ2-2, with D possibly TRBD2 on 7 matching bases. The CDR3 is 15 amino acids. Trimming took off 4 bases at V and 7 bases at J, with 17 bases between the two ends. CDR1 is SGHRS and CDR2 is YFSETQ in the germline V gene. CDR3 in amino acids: CASSRKGEGVGELFF. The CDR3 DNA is TGCGCCAGCAGCCGGAAGGGGGAGGGCGTCGGGGAGCTGTTTTTT.